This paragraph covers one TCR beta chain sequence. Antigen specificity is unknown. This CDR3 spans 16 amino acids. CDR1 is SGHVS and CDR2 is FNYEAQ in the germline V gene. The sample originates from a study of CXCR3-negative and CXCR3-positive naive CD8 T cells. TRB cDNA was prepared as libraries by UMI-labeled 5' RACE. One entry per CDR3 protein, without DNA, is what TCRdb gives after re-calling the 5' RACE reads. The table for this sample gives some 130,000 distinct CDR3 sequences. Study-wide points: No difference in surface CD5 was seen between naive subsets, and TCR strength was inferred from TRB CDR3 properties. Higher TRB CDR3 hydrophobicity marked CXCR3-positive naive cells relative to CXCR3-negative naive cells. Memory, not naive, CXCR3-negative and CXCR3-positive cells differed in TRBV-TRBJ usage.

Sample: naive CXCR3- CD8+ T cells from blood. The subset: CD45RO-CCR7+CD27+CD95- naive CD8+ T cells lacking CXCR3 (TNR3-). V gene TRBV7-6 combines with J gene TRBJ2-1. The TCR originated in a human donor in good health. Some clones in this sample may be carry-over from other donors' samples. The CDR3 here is CASSPQPDSSYNEQFF.